This T cell receptor (beta chain) was documented in a study of blood T cell repertoires in COVID-19. Looking at the study overall: Sample material is recorded as cDNA or gDNA derived from T cells, B-cell-depleted T cells, or PBMCs.

V lost 0 bases and J lost 0; bases outside the gene matches: 2. Germline V gene lookup returns CDR1 LGHNA and CDR2 YSLEER. The CDR3 length is 16 residues. Original analysis: By means of reference gene primer amplification, nucleated cell counts were estimated. The assay was immunoSEQ multiplex PCR, and TCRdb's table has in-frame clones only and misses some. V and J calls and clone size follow that table, whereas D and trimming were derived from the DNA. The sample has approximately 91,000 clones; about 75% are singletons. The gene calls are TRBV4-3 and TRBJ2-1; 7 nucleotides match TRBD2. The clonotype originates from a woman aged 80 or over with acute or convalescent COVID-19. The specimen sequenced was peripheral blood. The CDR3 DNA sequence: TGCGCCAGCAGCCAAGATTGGGGGGGCTCCTACAATGAGCAGTTCTTC. This translates into CASSQDWGGSYNEQFF.